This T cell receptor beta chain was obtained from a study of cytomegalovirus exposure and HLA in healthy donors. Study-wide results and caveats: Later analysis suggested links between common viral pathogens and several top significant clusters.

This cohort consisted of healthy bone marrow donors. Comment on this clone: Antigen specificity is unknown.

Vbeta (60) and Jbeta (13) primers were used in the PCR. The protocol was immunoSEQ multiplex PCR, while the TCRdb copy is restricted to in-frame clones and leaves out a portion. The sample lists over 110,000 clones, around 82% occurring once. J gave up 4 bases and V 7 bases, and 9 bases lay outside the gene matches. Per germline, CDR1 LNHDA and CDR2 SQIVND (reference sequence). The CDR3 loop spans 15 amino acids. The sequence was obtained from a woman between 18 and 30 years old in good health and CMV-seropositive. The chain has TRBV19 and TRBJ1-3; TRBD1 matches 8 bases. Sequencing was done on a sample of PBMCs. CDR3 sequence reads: CASTLRTGNGNTIYF. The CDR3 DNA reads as TGTGCCAGTACCCTTCGGACAGGGAACGGAAACACCATATATTTT.